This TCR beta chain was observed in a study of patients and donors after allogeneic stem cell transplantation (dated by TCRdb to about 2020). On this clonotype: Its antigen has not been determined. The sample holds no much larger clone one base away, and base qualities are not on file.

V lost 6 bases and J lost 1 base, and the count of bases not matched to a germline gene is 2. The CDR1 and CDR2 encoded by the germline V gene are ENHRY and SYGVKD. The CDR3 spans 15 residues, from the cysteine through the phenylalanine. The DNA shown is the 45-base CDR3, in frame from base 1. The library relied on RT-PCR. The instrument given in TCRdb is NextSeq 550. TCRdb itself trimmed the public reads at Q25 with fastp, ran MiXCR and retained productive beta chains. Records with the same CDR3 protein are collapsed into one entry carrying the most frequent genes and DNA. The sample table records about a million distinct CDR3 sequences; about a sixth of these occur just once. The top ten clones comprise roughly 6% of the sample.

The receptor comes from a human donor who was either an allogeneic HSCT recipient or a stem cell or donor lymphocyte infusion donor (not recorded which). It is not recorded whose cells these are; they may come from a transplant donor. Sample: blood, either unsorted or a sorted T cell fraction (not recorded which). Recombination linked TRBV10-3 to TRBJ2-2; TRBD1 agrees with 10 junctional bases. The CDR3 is CAIRGQGRNTGELFF. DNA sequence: TGTGCCATCAGGGGACAGGGGCGGAACACCGGGGAGCTGTTTTTT.